The subject of this entry is one T cell receptor (beta chain). The entry originates in a study of blood T cell repertoires in COVID-19. Study as a whole: Italy, Spain and the United States were the sources of the convalescent and acute COVID-19 samples. T cells, B-cell-depleted T cells, or PBMCs supplied cDNA or gDNA.

Measured with immunoSEQ multiplex PCR; TCRdb has only the in-frame clones, and not every one. The repertoire has about 360,000 clones, 86% of them found once; the top ten carry under 8.5%. The CDR3 contains 14 residues. V shed 5 bases, J shed 7 bases, and the junction held 6 bases outside the gene matches. CDR1 is SSHAT, CDR2 FNYEAQ, per germline (reference sequence). Enrollment of patients from Seattle took place during active infection, with longitudinal follow-up. The V gene is TRBV7-7, the J gene TRBJ1-4, with 8 nucleotides matching TRBD1. This TCR was recovered from an older woman with COVID-19, enrolled during active disease. The specimen sequenced was peripheral blood. DNA for the CDR3: TGTGCCAGCAGCCCCGACAGGGGCGGTGAAAAACTGTTTTTT. It specifies CASSPDRGGEKLFF. Together with reference TRBV7-7 and TRBJ1-4, the CDR3 gives the full variable domain: GAGVSQSPRYKVTKRGQDVTLRCDPISSHATLYWYQQALGQGPEFLTYFNYEAQPDKSGLPSDRFSAERPEGSISTLTIQRTEQRDSAMYRCASSPDRGGEKLFFGSGTQLSVL.